This T cell receptor beta chain was found in a study of cytomegalovirus exposure and HLA in healthy donors. Study-level information: When 398 donors were genotyped, just over 80% of them were found to fall in the Caucasian-associated ancestry cluster. Study-wide results and caveats: TRBV6-2, TRBV6-3 and some other V segments were excluded as indistinguishable. Being productive about 87% or about 30% of the time was typical of most TCR beta V segments in an earlier analysis. Donors belonging to an Asian-associated ancestry cluster reportedly showed fewer N-insertions in productive TCRs than the roughly 670-donor mean, according to what a later analysis found.

In the case of this clone: What it binds is not known.

Primers for the PCR totalled 60 Vbeta and 13 Jbeta. TCRdb keeps only in-frame clones here, not all; method: immunoSEQ multiplex PCR. The top ten hold roughly 10% of the sample, which has about 190,000 clones, around 86% seen once. The CDR3 runs to 16 residues. Germline lookup yields CDR1 SGDLS and CDR2 YYNGEE. J lost 1 base, V lost 0 bases, and 5 bases had no gene match. This rearrangement joins TRBV9 to TRBJ2-5; 8 bases map to TRBD2. This clonotype was obtained from a woman aged 50 to 65 in good health and CMV-seropositive. Sequencing used PBMCs. As DNA, the CDR3 is TGTGCCAGCAGCGTAGCGGGCGGGGGGTTCCAAGAGACCCAGTACTTC. Protein: CASSVAGGGFQETQYF. The full variable domain, its missing parts supplied by reference TRBV9 and TRBJ2-5, is DSGVTQTPKHLITATGQRVTLRCSPRSGDLSVYWYQQSLDQGLQFLIQYYNGEERAKGNILERFSAQQFPDLHSELNLSSLELGDSALYFCASSVAGGGFQETQYFGPGTRLLVL.